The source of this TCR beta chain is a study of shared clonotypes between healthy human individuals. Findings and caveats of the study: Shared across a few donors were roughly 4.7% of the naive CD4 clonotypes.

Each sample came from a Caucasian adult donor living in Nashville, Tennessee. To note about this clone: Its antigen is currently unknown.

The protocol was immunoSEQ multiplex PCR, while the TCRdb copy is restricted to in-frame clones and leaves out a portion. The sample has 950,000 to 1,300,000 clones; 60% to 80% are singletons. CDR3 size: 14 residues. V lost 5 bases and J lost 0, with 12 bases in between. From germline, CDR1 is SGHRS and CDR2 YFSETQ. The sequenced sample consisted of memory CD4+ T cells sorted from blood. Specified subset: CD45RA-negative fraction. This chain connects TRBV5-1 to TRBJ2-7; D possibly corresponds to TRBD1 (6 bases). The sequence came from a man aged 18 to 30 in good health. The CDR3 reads CASSRQDSSYEQYF. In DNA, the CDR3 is TGCGCCAGCAGTAGACAGGACAGCTCCTACGAGCAGTACTTC. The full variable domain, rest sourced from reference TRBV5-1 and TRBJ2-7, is KAGVTQTPRYLIKTRGQQVTLSCSPISGHRSVSWYQQTPGQGLQFLFEYFSETQRNKGNFPGRFSGRQFSNSRSEMNVSTLELGDSALYLCASSRQDSSYEQYFGPGTRLTVT.